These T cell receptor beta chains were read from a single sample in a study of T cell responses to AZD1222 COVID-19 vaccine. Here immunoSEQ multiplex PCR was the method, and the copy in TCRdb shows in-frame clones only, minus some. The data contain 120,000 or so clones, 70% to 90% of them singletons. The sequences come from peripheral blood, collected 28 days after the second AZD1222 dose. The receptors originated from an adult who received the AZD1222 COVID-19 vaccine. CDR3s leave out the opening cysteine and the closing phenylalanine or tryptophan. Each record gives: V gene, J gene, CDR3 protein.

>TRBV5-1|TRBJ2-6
ASSLVGGGANVLT
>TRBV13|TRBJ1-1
ASSLGDGWPMNTEAF
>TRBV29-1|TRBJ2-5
SVLTGDETQY
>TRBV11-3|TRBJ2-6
ASSSAGSGANVLT
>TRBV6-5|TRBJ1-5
ASSAQGRQPQH
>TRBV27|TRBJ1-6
ASSSRRGGNNSPLH
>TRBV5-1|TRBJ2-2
ASSLAGQGLTGELF
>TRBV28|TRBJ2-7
ASSFLYEQY
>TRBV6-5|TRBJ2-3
ASLHPPTDTQY
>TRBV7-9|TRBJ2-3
ASSSDRTGRADTQY
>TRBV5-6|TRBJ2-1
ASSSDSFSYNEQF
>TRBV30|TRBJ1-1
AWNRGLNTEAF
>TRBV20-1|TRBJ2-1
SASHLAGGYNEQF
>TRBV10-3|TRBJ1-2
AISEGADYGYT
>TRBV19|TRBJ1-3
ASTKDSRTSGNTIY
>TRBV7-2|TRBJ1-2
ASSPQGDYGYT
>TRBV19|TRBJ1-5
ASSIGEGQPQH
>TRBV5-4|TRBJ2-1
ASSLPLAYNEQF
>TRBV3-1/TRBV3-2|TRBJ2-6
ASSQDYASGANVLT
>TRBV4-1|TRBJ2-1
ASSQGTSGRDEQF
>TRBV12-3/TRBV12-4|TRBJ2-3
ASSFAPDTQY
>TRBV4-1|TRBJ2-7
ASSRIRDSRTYEQY
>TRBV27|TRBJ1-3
ASSSLGASGNTIY
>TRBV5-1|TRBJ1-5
ASSLVAGADQPQH
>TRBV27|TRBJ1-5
ASSFHPANQPQH
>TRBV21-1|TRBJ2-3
ASSKRIVETSGGTDTQY
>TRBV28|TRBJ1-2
ASTEDRSYGYT
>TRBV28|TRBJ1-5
ASSAQSGGSQH
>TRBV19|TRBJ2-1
ASSIPKSSYNEQF
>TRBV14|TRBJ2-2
ASSPRGTGNTGELF
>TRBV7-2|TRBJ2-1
ASSPGGSGRREQF
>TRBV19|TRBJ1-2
ASSRDRDYGYT